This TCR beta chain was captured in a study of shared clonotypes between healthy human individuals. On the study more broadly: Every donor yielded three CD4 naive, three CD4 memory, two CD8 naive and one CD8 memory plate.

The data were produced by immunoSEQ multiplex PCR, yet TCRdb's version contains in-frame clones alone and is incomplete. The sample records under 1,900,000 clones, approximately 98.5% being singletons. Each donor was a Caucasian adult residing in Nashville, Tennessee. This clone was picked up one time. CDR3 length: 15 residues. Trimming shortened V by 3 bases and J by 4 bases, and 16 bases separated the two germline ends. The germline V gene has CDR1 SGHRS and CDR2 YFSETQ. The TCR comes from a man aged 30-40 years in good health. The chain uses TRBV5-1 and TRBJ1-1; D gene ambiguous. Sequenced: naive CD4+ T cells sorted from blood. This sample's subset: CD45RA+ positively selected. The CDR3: CASSSAGFGGTEAFF. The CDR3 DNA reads TGCGCCAGCAGCTCCGCGGGGTTCGGCGGCACTGAAGCTTTCTTT. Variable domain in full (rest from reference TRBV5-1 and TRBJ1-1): KAGVTQTPRYLIKTRGQQVTLSCSPISGHRSVSWYQQTPGQGLQFLFEYFSETQRNKGNFPGRFSGRQFSNSRSEMNVSTLELGDSALYLCASSSAGFGGTEAFFGQGTRLTVV.